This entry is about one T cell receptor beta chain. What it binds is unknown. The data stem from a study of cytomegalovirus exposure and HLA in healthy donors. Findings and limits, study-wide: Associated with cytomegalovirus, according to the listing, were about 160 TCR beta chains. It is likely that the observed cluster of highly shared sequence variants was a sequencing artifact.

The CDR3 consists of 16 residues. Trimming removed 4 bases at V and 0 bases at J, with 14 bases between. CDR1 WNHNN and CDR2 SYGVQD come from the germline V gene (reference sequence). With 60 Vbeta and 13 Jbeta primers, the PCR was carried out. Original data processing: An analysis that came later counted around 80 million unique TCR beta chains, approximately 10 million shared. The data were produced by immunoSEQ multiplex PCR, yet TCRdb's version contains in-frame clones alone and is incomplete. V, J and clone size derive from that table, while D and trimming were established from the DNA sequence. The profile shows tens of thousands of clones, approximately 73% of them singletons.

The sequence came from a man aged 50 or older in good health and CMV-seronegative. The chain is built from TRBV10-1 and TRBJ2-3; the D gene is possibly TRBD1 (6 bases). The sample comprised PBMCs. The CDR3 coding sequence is TGCGCCAGCAGTGCTTCCTGGACAGCGAGCACAGATACGCAGTATTTT. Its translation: CASSASWTASTDTQYF.